This T cell receptor beta chain derives from a study of T cells in Graves' hyperthyroidism and ophthalmopathy (dated by TCRdb to about 2019). Study-wide context: Peripheral blood samples were taken at the time of initial diagnosis, prior to any treatment. To identify TCR V-J signatures that set the groups apart, the researchers used a discovery cohort of more than 95 patients, made up of roughly 45 with Graves' ophthalmopathy and about 60 with stable Graves' hyperthyroidism. Whether ophthalmopathy could be predicted prospectively was tested in an independent validation cohort made up of some 20 hyperthyroidism patients plus 17 patients who later progressed to ophthalmopathy. For training and testing, the roughly 97 patients in the discovery cohort were randomly divided in a 7:3 ratio. The study also compared thyroid tissue and blood T-cell repertoires from several Graves' hyperthyroidism patients. After blood sampling, hyperthyroidism patients were treated with methimazole at a starting dose of 30 mg daily, and ophthalmopathy patients were treated with high-dose intravenous methylprednisolone. The paper describes TCR Vbeta CDR3 sequencing of 140 or so peripheral blood samples, made up of 43 ophthalmopathy patients, around 78 hyperthyroidism patients and some 17 progressor patients.

Graves' hyperthyroidism was defined as stable when no progression to ophthalmopathy occurred over 18 months of follow-up. Hyperthyroidism patients were newly diagnosed, with disease duration under 2 months, and aged 18 to 65 years. Any patient with an uncontrolled infection, another autoimmune disease, pregnancy or lactation was excluded. Diagnoses were established on the basis of clinical symptoms, serum thyroxine and TRAb, thyroid ultrasound, and orbital computed tomography. PBMCs were isolated from 10 ml of fresh peripheral blood by Ficoll-Paque density gradient centrifugation. Total RNA was extracted using Trizol reagent, and RNA quality was assessed on an Agilent 2100 Bioanalyzer. The paper's findings and limits, for the study overall: In validation, the model predicted progression to ophthalmopathy a median of approximately 6.6 months before onset, with about 71% sensitivity and more than 72% specificity. Most expanded thyroid clonotypes (frequency above 0.001) were also detected in blood, a finding suggesting that blood repertoires may reflect thyroid immune responses. A 13 V-J signature model separated ophthalmopathy from stable hyperthyroidism, with around 88% sensitivity and roughly 84% specificity in cross-validation and 80%/75% in testing. No statistical method was used to fix the sample size in advance, and group allocation was not hidden from the investigators.

TCR beta CDR3 regions were amplified from RNA transcripts. The first round of RT-PCR for the TCR CDR3 was performed with the HTBI primer set and the Qiagen OneStep RT-PCR kit. Libraries were constructed in a second round of multiplex PCR, after which size selection and purification were performed. Sequencing of the libraries was done on an Illumina HiSeq2000 using paired-end 100 bp reads. The source study handled its data this way. Raw data were processed with SOAPnuke, discarding reads with adapters, uncalled bases, mean Phred below 15, or no exact constant-primer or identifier match. COPE v1.2.5 was used to merge high-quality paired reads, and clonotypes were defined as unique nucleotide sequences. MiTCR v1.1 was used to align clonotypes to the IMGT TRBV, TRBD and TRBJ reference segments. The analysis was restricted to V-J combinations with a frequency above 0.0001, which together covered roughly 99% of the repertoires. A TCS score was defined as the ratio of F50 (clonal expansion) to E x V (chaos), with BLOSUM62-based TCRdist applied between CDR3 peptides within each V-J. Welch's t-statistics and random forest reduced around 550 V-J features to about 13, which were used in a naive Bayes classifier (R e1071). TCRdb reanalyzed the raw reads on its own, using fastp at Q25 for trimming and MiXCR for clone calling, and kept in-frame beta chains. Rows with a matching CDR3 protein are joined into one entry that keeps the most common DNA and genes. The V and J calls were determined by TCRdb, not by the authors. Across this sample there are around 350,000 distinct CDR3 sequences, with about 18% seen only once. The ten largest clonotypes hold around 3.6% of the sample.

This clonotype has a count of ten or more. Its antigen is unknown. No base qualities exist here, and no much larger clone lies one base off it. This clonotype was sampled from a woman aged 18-30 years with Graves' hyperthyroidism. Sequencing used blood.

Here is the DNA: TGTGCCAACTCCGGGGGTGAGGGAAACATTCAGTACTTC. Its protein is CANSGGEGNIQYF. Recombination connected TRBV6-8 to TRBJ2-4, and perhaps TRBD2 as D gene, on 6 matching bases. V sheds 10 bases and J sheds 6 bases, leaving 16 bases between their ends. Taken from the germline V gene, the CDR1 and CDR2 loops are MNHGY and SAAAGT. The CDR3 runs 13 amino acids, cysteine and phenylalanine included. Of all the DNA, just the CDR3 is kept, 39 bases in frame from base 1.